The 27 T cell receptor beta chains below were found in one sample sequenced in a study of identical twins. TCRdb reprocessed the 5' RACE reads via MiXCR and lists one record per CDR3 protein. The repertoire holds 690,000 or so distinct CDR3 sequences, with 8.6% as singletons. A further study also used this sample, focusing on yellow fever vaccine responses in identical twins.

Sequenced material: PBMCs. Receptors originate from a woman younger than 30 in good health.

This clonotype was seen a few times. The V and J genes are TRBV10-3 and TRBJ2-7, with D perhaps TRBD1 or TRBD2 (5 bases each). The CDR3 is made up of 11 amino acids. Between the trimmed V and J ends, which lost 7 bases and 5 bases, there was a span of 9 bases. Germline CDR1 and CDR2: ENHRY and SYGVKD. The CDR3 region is CAITRGDEQYF. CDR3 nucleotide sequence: TGTGCCATCACAAGGGGAGACGAGCAGTACTTC.

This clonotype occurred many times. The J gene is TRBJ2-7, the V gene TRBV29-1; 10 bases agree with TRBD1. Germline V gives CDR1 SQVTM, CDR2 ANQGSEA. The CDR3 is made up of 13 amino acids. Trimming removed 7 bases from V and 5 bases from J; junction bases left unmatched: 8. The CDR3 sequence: CSANDRGRNEQYF. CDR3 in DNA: TGCAGCGCTAATGACAGGGGGCGTAACGAGCAGTACTTC.

This chain's CDR3 is CASSLRGQAYTGELFF. For the CDR3, the DNA is TGCGCCAGCAGCTTAAGGGGACAAGCGTACACCGGGGAGCTGTTTTTT. This rearrangement joins TRBV5-1 to TRBJ2-2; maybe TRBD1 (6 bases). V was shortened by 2 bases and J by 3 bases, with 14 bases between the two germline ends. Germline loops: CDR1 SGHRS, CDR2 YFSETQ. This CDR3 contains 16 residues.

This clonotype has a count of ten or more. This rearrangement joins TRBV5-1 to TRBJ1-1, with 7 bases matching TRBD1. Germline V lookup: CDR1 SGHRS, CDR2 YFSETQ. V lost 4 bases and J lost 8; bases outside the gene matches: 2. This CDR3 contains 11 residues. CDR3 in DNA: TGCGCCAGCAGCATGGGACAGGAAGCTTTCTTT. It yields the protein CASSMGQEAFF.

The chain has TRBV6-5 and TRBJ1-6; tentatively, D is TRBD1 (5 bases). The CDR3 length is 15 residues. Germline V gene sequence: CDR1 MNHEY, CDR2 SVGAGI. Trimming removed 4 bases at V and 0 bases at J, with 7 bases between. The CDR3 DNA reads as TGTGCCAGCAGTTGGACAAACTCCTATAATTCACCCCTCCACTTT. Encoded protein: CASSWTNSYNSPLHF.

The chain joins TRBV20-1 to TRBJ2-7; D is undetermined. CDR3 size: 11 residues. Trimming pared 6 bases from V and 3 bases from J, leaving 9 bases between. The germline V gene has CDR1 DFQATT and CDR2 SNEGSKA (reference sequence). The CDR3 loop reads CSANLVYEQYF. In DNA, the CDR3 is TGCAGTGCGAATCTAGTCTACGAGCAGTACTTC.

The CDR3 reads CASRVGVGQGSSYEQYF. CDR3 coding DNA: TGTGCCAGCAGGGTCGGAGTGGGACAGGGGTCCTCCTACGAGCAGTACTTC. The rearrangement links TRBV2 to TRBJ2-7; 10 bases map to TRBD1. CDR3 size: 17 residues. Unmatched junction bases numbered 11, after V lost 6 bases and J lost 0 bases. Looked up from germline, CDR1 is SNHLY and CDR2 is FYNNEI.

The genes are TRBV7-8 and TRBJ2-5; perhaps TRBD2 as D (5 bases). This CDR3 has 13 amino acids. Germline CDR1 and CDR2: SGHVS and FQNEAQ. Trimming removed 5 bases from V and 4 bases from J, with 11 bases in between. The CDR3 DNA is TGTGCCAGCAGCGTGCGGGCGGGAGAGACCCAGTACTTC. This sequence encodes CASSVRAGETQYF.

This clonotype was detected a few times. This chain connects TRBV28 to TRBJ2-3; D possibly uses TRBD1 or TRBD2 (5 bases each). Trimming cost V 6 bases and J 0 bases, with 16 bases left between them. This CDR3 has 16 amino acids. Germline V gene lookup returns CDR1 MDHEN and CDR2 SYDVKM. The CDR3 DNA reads TGTGCCAGCAGCCCCCTCATGGGACCTAGCACAGATACGCAGTATTTT. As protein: CASSPLMGPSTDTQYF.

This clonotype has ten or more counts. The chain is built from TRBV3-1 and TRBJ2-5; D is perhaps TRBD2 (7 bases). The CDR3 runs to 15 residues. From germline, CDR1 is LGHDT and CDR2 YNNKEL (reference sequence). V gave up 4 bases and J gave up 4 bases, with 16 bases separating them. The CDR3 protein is CASSRLAPTGETQYF. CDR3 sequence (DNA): TGTGCCAGCAGCCGACTAGCCCCGACAGGAGAGACCCAGTACTTC.

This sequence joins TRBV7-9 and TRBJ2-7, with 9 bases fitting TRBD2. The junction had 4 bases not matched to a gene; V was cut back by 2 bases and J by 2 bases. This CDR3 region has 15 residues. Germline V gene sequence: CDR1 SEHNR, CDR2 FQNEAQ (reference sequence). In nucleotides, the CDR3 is TGTGCCAGCAGCTTAAGAGCGGGGGGACCCTACGAGCAGTACTTC. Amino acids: CASSLRAGGPYEQYF.

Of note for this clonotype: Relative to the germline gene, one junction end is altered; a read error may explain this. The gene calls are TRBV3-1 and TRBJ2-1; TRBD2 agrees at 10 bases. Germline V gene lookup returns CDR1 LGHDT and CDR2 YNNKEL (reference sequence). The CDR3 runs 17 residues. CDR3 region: CACSQEASGRALDEQFF. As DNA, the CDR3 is TGTGCCTGCAGCCAAGAGGCCAGCGGGAGGGCTTTAGATGAGCAGTTCTTC.

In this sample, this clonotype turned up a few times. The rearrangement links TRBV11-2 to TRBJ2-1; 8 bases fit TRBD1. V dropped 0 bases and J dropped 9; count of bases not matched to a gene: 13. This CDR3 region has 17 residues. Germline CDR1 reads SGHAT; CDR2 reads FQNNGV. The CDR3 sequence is CASSLDLWRQGNFEQFF. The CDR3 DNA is TGTGCCAGCAGCTTAGATTTATGGAGACAGGGGAACTTTGAGCAGTTCTTC.

DNA of the CDR3: TGCGCCAGCAGCTTGGCTGGGCCCAGTGAAGCTTTCTTT. Protein: CASSLAGPSEAFF. The gene calls are TRBV5-1 and TRBJ1-1; the D is unclear. The CDR3 totals 13 residues. Trimming removed 0 bases at V and 7 bases at J, with 10 bases between. Germline CDR1 and CDR2: SGHRS and YFSETQ.

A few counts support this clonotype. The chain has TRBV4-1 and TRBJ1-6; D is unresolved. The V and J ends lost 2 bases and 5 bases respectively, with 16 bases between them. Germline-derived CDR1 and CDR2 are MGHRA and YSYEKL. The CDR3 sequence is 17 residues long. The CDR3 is CASSQRPAFSDNSPLHF. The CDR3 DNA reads TGCGCCAGCAGCCAAAGGCCGGCATTCAGCGATAATTCACCCCTCCACTTT.

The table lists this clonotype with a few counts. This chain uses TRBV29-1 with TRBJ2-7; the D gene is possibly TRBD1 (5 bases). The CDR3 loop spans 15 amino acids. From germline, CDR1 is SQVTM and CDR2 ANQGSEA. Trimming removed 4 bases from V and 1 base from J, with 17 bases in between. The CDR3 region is CSVVLGRVESYEQYF. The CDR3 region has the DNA TGCAGCGTTGTTTTGGGCAGGGTTGAGTCCTACGAGCAGTACTTC.

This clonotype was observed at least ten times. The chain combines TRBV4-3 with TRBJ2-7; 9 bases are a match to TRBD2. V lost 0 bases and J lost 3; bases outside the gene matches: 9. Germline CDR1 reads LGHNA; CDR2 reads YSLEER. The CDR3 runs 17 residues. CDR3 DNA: TGCGCCAGCAGCCAAGATTGGACAGCGGGAGGTATCTACGAGCAGTACTTC. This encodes CASSQDWTAGGIYEQYF.

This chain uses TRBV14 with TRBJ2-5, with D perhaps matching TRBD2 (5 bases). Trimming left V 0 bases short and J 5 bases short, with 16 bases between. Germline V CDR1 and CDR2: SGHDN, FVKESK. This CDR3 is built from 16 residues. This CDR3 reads CASSQDRRTVGETQYF. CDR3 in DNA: TGTGCCAGCAGCCAAGATCGCAGGACTGTAGGGGAGACCCAGTACTTC.

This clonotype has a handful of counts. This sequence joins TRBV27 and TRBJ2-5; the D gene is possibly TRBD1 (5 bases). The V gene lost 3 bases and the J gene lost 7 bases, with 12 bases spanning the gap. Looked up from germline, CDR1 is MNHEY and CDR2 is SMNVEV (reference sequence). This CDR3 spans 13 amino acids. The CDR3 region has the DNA TGTGCCAGCAGTTTTTCTTCTCAGGGGACCCAGTACTTC. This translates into CASSFSSQGTQYF.

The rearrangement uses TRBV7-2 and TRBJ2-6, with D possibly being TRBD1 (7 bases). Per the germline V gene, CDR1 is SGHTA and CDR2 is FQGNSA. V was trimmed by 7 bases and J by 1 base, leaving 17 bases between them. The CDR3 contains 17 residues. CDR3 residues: CASTNQGGDSGANVLTF. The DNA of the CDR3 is TGTGCCAGCACCAACCAGGGGGGCGATTCTGGGGCCAACGTCCTGACTTTC.

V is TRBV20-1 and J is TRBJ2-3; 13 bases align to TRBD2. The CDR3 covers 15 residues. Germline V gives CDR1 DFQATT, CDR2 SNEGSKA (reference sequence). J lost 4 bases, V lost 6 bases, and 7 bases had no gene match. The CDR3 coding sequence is TGCAGTGCCAGGGGACTAGCGGGATCCGCAGATACGCAGTATTTT. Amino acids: CSARGLAGSADTQYF.

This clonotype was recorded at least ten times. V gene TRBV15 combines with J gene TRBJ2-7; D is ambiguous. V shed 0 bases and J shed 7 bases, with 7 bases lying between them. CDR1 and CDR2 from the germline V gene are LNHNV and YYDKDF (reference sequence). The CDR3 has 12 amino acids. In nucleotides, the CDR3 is TGTGCCACCAGCAGAGACGAGACGGAGCAGTACTTC. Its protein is CATSRDETEQYF.

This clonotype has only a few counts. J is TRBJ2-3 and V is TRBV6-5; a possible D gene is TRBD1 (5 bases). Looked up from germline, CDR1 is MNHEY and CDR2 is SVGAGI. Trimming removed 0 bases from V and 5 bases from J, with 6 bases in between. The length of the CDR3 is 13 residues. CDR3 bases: TGTGCCAGCAGTTACTCGCAGGGAGATACGCAGTATTTT. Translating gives CASSYSQGDTQYF.

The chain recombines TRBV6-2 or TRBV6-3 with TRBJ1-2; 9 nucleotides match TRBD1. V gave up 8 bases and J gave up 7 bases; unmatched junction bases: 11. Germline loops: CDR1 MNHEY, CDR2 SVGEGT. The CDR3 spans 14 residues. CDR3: CASGLGTGSGGYTF. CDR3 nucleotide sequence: TGTGCCAGCGGCCTTGGGACAGGGAGCGGTGGCTACACCTTC.

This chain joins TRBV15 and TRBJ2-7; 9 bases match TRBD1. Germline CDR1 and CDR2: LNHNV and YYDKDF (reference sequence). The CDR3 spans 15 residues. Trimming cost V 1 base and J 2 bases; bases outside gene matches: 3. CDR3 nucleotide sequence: TGTGCCACCAGCAGAGGGGGACAGGGCCCCTACGAGCAGTACTTC. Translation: CATSRGGQGPYEQYF.

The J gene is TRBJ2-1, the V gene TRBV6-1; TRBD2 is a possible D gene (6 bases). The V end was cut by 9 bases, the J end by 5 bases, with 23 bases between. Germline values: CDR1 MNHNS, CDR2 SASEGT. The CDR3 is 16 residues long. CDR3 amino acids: CARVCPIAELHNEQFF. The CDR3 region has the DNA TGTGCCAGGGTCTGCCCCATAGCGGAACTCCACAATGAGCAGTTCTTC.

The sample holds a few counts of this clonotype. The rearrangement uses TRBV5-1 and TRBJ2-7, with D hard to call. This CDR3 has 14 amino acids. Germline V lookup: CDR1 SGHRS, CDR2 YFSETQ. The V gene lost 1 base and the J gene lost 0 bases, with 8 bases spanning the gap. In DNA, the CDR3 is TGCGCCAGCAGCTTGACTTCCACCTCCTACGAGCAGTACTTC. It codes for CASSLTSTSYEQYF.